This section outlines one TCR beta chain sequence together with its context. Assay: immunoSEQ multiplex PCR; the TCRdb copy retains only in-frame clones and omits some. Of hundreds of thousands of clones in the sample, roughly 89% were seen once. The data were taken from a study of blood T cell repertoires in COVID-19. Study as a whole: PBMCs, B-cell-depleted T cells, or T cells provided the cDNA or gDNA that made up the material.

The CDR3 is 14 amino acids. The germline CDR1 and CDR2 sequences are SGHRS and YFSETQ. V shed 3 bases and J shed 3 bases, with 13 bases lying between them. The source is a woman between 45 and 65 years old who had been exposed to COVID-19. Sequencing was performed on PBMCs or T cells enriched from blood (not recorded which). This rearrangement joins TRBV5-1 to TRBJ2-7, with a weak D call TRBD2 (6 bases). The CDR3, as DNA: TGCGCCAGCAGCTCCCTTGGGAGGAACTACGAGCAGTACTTC. This gives the protein CASSSLGRNYEQYF.